This T cell receptor (beta chain) was obtained from a study of OX40 agonist ivuxolimab in advanced cancers. Study-wide background: It was ivuxolimab, an agonistic anti-OX40 (CD134) antibody, that patients were treated with. Those treated in dose escalation had hepatocellular carcinoma, melanoma, renal cell cancer or head and neck cancer.

This CDR3 region has 13 residues. Germline CDR1 reads SGHDT; CDR2 reads YYEEEE. Unmatched junction bases numbered 5, after V lost 2 bases and J lost 10 bases. Method: immunoSEQ multiplex PCR; TCRdb's copy keeps in-frame clones and lacks some. The table lists 75,000 to 80,000 clones, approximately 84% of them singletons, with about 4.6% in the top ten. This chain joins TRBV5-6 and TRBJ2-1; 8 bases are shared with TRBD2. The source was CD4+ or CD8+ T cells sorted from blood, collected in a trial of the OX40 agonist ivuxolimab. The TCR originated in an adult with an advanced solid tumor such as melanoma, head and neck, liver or kidney cancer. CDR3 sequence reads: CASSLAGVEEQFF. CDR3 sequence (DNA): TGTGCCAGCAGCTTAGCGGGGGTCGAAGAGCAGTTCTTC.